This passage covers 17 T cell receptor beta chains from one sample sequenced in a study of monozygotic twins with inflammatory bowel disease. TCRdb reprocessed the 5' RACE reads and reports one entry per CDR3 protein, with no DNA. This table holds about 160,000 distinct CDR3 sequences. Material: blood. These receptors were taken from a human donor with ulcerative colitis or Crohn's disease, or a healthy co-twin of an affected twin (not recorded which).

The chain links TRBV30 to TRBJ2-7; TCRdb indicates TRBD1, and absent DNA this call remains unverified. This CDR3 spans 14 amino acids. The germline V gene has CDR1 GTSNPN and CDR2 SVGIG (reference sequence). The CDR3 sequence is CAWTPYLNSYEQYF.

The rearrangement joins TRBV18 to TRBJ1-5. The CDR3 is 15 amino acids. Germline V lookup: CDR1 KGHSH, CDR2 LQKENI. The CDR3 protein is CASSPESHPNQPQHF.

V and J are TRBV7-3 and TRBJ2-3; TCRdb designates TRBD2, a call that cannot be tested without DNA. The CDR3 is made up of 17 amino acids. Per the germline V gene, CDR1 is SGHTA and CDR2 is FQGTGA. CDR3: CASSLTPTSGRTDTQYF.

V is TRBV6-5 and J is TRBJ2-2; TCRdb's D call of TRBD2 is untestable without DNA. This CDR3 is built from 20 residues. Germline V gene lookup returns CDR1 MNHEY and CDR2 SVGAGI. CDR3 region: CASSYPLRLAIEPNTGELFF.

The gene calls are TRBV6-2 or TRBV6-3 and TRBJ2-1; TCRdb designates TRBD2, a call that cannot be tested without DNA. Germline CDR1 and CDR2: MNHEY and SVGEGT. This CDR3 contains 15 residues. This chain's CDR3 is CASSFSPGGGNEQFF.

The gene calls are TRBV29-1 and TRBJ2-3; TCRdb calls TRBD1, which cannot be checked without DNA. The CDR3 extends over 14 amino acids. CDR1 is SQVTM and CDR2 is ANQGSEA in the germline V gene. CDR3 sequence reads: CSVETGESTDTQYF.

The V and J genes are TRBV6-1 and TRBJ2-7. The CDR3 extends over 14 amino acids. The V gene's germline CDR1 is MNHNS and CDR2 SASEGT. The CDR3: CASNNGGRSYEQYF.

CDR3 loop: CSVVTGLAEAFF. J is TRBJ1-1 and V is TRBV29-1; TCRdb reports TRBD1, a call that lacks DNA to check it against. Germline lookup yields CDR1 SQVTM and CDR2 ANQGSEA. The CDR3 has 12 residues.

The rearrangement uses TRBV5-1 and TRBJ2-6; TCRdb picks TRBD2, but there is no DNA to check that call. The CDR3 contains 18 residues. Germline V gene sequence: CDR1 SGHRS, CDR2 YFSETQ. The CDR3 protein is CASSLDPAEDPGANVLTF.

The J gene is TRBJ1-3, the V gene TRBV20-1; TCRdb indicates TRBD1, and absent DNA this call remains unverified. Germline values: CDR1 DFQATT, CDR2 SNEGSKA (reference sequence). The CDR3 totals 12 residues. The CDR3 loop reads CSAQGAGNTIYF.

V is TRBV5-4 and J is TRBJ1-2. CDR3 size: 11 residues. Germline CDR1 reads SGHNT; CDR2 reads YYREEE (reference sequence). This CDR3 is CASSYSAFYTF.

The chain joins TRBV4-2 to TRBJ1-2. This CDR3 spans 15 amino acids. From germline, CDR1 is LGHNA and CDR2 YNFKEQ. CDR3 amino acids: CASSQENGGNYGYTF.

The chain has TRBV5-1 and TRBJ1-6; lacking DNA, the TRBD1 call made by TCRdb goes unchecked. This CDR3 has 13 amino acids. CDR1 SGHRS and CDR2 YFSETQ come from the germline V gene. The CDR3 loop is CASTADGDSPLHF.

CDR3 amino acids: CASSLDFYNEQFF. V usage is TRBV6-5 and J usage is TRBJ2-1; TCRdb's D call of TRBD2 is untestable without DNA. Germline V gives CDR1 MNHEY, CDR2 SVGAGI. CDR3 length: 13 residues.

The chain recombines TRBV7-9 with TRBJ1-4; TCRdb returns TRBD1, unconfirmable since there is no DNA. The CDR3 spans 16 residues. In germline, CDR1 is SEHNR, CDR2 FQNEAQ (reference sequence). CDR3 in amino acids: CASSEKGTAPNEKLFF.

The chain carries TRBV5-1 and TRBJ2-1; TCRdb's assignment of TRBD2 cannot be checked, as there is no DNA. CDR3 length equals 13 residues. Germline V gene sequence: CDR1 SGHRS, CDR2 YFSETQ. The CDR3 loop is CASGAGGHNEQFF.

The rearrangement uses TRBV12-3 or TRBV12-4 and TRBJ1-2; there is no DNA to check the TCRdb D call of TRBD1. The CDR3 is 13 residues long. This chain's CDR3 is CASSWGTNYGYTF.